This paragraph reports one T cell receptor (beta chain). This table comes from immunoSEQ multiplex PCR, and its TCRdb copy is limited to in-frame clones, with some not included. The sample lists approximately 170,000 clones; over 65% were seen once. This sample was included in a study of blood T cell repertoires in COVID-19. The germline V gene encodes CDR1 MDHEN and CDR2 SYDVKM. The CDR3 spans 14 residues. V lost 2 bases to trimming and J lost 3 bases, with 8 bases between them. The TCR was taken from an elderly woman with acute or convalescent COVID-19. Sequenced: peripheral blood. This chain links TRBV28 with TRBJ1-5; D possibly corresponds to TRBD1 (5 bases). The DNA for the CDR3 is TGTGCCAGCAGTTTAGCACAGGACAATCAGCCCCAGCATTTT. It yields the protein CASSLAQDNQPQHF.